The 22 T cell receptor beta chains below all came from one sample that was sequenced in a study of blood T cell repertoires in COVID-19 (dated by TCRdb to about 2020). Receptor libraries were prepared by the immunoSEQ multiplex PCR assay. The immuneACCESS repertoire file appears here via TCRdb, limited to in-frame rearrangements. These files lack a portion of the clones; in checked studies, under half of the deficit traces to unresolved V genes, and the cause of the others is not known. Present in this sample are hundreds of thousands of clones, roughly 90% of which were seen just once. About 9.5% of the sample comes from the top ten. Sequencing was carried out using PBMCs or T cells enriched from blood (not recorded which). All receptors come from a woman in her forties who had recovered from COVID-19.

This clone was counted a few times. V and J are TRBV3-1 (or the pseudogene TRBV3-2) and TRBJ1-2; TRBD1 matches at 11 bases. Germline V gives CDR1 LGHDT, CDR2 YNNKEL (reference sequence). This CDR3 has 14 residues. Germline trimming cut 3 bases from V and 4 bases from J; bases unmatched to any gene: 1. The CDR3 is CASSHGTGGYGYTF. The CDR3 DNA sequence: TGTGCCAGCAGCCATGGGACAGGGGGCTATGGCTACACCTTC.

The chain employs TRBV9 and TRBJ1-2, with D tentatively TRBD1 (6 bases). V lost 3 bases and J lost 1, with 19 bases in between. This CDR3 contains 17 residues. Per the germline V gene, CDR1 is SGDLS and CDR2 is YYNGEE. CDR3 amino acids: CASSAQGLGILNYGYTF. CDR3 in DNA: TGTGCCAGCAGCGCTCAGGGGTTGGGAATTCTTAACTATGGCTACACCTTC.

This chain links TRBV18 with TRBJ1-4, with D tentatively TRBD1 (5 bases). This CDR3 comprises 15 residues. Germline V gene lookup returns CDR1 KGHSH and CDR2 LQKENI. V lost 4 bases and J lost 4, with 13 bases in between. Here the CDR3 reads CASSLQGPVNEKLFF. The CDR3 bases are TGTGCCAGCTCACTGCAGGGTCCCGTTAATGAAAAACTGTTTTTT.

V is TRBV7-9 and J is TRBJ1-1, with D possibly being TRBD1 (5 bases). The CDR3 extends over 14 amino acids. Germline V lookup: CDR1 SEHNR, CDR2 FQNEAQ (reference sequence). Between the trimmed V and J ends, which lost 5 bases and 0 bases, there was a span of 10 bases. In DNA, the CDR3 is TGTGCCAGCAGCCCAGGACACTTGAACACTGAAGCTTTCTTT. It yields the protein CASSPGHLNTEAFF.

J is TRBJ2-7 and V is TRBV28, with a tentative D call TRBD1 (6 bases). This CDR3 region has 15 residues. In germline, CDR1 is MDHEN, CDR2 SYDVKM. The V end was cut by 6 bases, the J end by 2 bases, with 17 bases between. For the CDR3, the DNA is TGTGCCAGCAGCTCAACACGGCAGGGGACCTACGAGCAGTACTTC. This codes for CASSSTRQGTYEQYF.

This chain connects TRBV6-5 to TRBJ2-1; 7 positions agree with TRBD1. The germline CDR1 and CDR2 sequences are MNHEY and SVGAGI. The CDR3 is 14 residues long. The V segment lost 4 bases and the J segment 6 bases; nucleotides outside the gene matches: 6. The CDR3 is CASSLEYRGNEQFF. CDR3 nucleotides: TGTGCCAGCAGTTTAGAATACAGGGGCAATGAGCAGTTCTTC.

The chain has TRBV7-2 and TRBJ2-7; 10 bases align to TRBD2. V was pared by 4 bases and J by 3 bases, with 15 bases of the junction left unmatched. The CDR3 covers 18 residues. Germline V gene data show CDR1 as SGHTA and CDR2 as FQGNSA. The CDR3 sequence is CASSSFSSGRLLHYEQYF. The DNA for the CDR3 is TGTGCCAGCAGCTCTTTTTCTAGCGGGAGACTCCTCCACTACGAGCAGTACTTC.

V gene TRBV18 combines with J gene TRBJ1-6; 10 bases agree with TRBD1. CDR1 and CDR2 from the germline V gene are KGHSH and LQKENI. Losses at the gene ends were 1 base for V and 9 bases for J; bases not matched to a gene: 6. The CDR3 is made up of 16 amino acids. CDR3 residues: CASSPLSDRGGSPLHF. DNA of the CDR3: TGTGCCAGCTCACCACTTTCGGACAGGGGGGGTTCACCCCTCCACTTT.

The chain carries TRBV15 and TRBJ2-7; 9 nucleotides match TRBD2. The CDR3 runs to 15 residues. V lost 1 base to trimming and J lost 6 bases; unmatched junction nucleotides: 7. In germline, CDR1 is LNHNV, CDR2 YYDKDF (reference sequence). CDR3 nucleotide sequence: TGTGCCACCAGCAGAGTTCTAGCGGGATCCCTCGAGCAGTACTTC. This translates into CATSRVLAGSLEQYF.

The chain uses TRBV19 and TRBJ2-1, with 8 bases that match TRBD1. Germline trimming cut 5 bases from V and 8 bases from J; bases unmatched to any gene: 5. Germline V lookup: CDR1 LNHDA, CDR2 SQIVND (reference sequence). This CDR3 has 13 amino acids. CDR3 DNA sequence: TGTGCCAGTAGTCATACAGGGGGACATGAGCAGTTCTTC. It translates to CASSHTGGHEQFF.

This chain uses TRBV7-2 with TRBJ2-5; TRBD1 is a possible D gene (5 bases). V lost 5 bases and J 0 bases, leaving 10 bases between the germline ends. Germline assignment: CDR1 SGHTA and CDR2 FQGNSA. This CDR3 spans 14 amino acids. The CDR3 loop reads CASSVGPYQETQYF. CDR3 nucleotide sequence: TGTGCCAGCAGCGTGGGGCCCTACCAAGAGACCCAGTACTTC.

This chain joins TRBV7-3 and TRBJ2-2; TRBD2 aligns across 10 bases. The length of the CDR3 is 14 residues. V was clipped by 5 bases and J by 6 bases; unmatched bases: 3. Germline V lookup: CDR1 SGHTA, CDR2 FQGTGA. The CDR3 region is CASSLGLAAGELFF. CDR3 coding DNA: TGTGCCAGCAGCCTAGGACTAGCGGCCGGGGAGCTGTTTTTT.

The J gene is TRBJ1-2, the V gene TRBV28; D is possibly TRBD1 (5 bases). The CDR3 runs to 15 residues. V was pared by 5 bases and J by 0 bases, with 13 bases between. Per the germline V gene, CDR1 is MDHEN and CDR2 is SYDVKM. Written as DNA, the CDR3 is TGTGCCAGCAGTCTCGACAGTCAAGCTAACTATGGCTACACCTTC. This sequence encodes CASSLDSQANYGYTF.

The rearrangement links TRBV7-9 to TRBJ1-3, with a tentative D call TRBD1 (5 bases). Trimming stripped 4 bases from V and 8 bases from J, with 9 bases between. CDR1 and CDR2 from the germline V gene are SEHNR and FQNEAQ (reference sequence). The length of the CDR3 is 12 residues. The DNA of the CDR3 is TGTGCCAGCAGCTCGCTAGGGGACACCATATATTTT. Translation gives CASSSLGDTIYF.

With regard to this clone: The sample contains more than one DNA sequence encoding this CDR3. The chain couples TRBV18 to TRBJ2-7; D may be TRBD1 (5 bases). CDR3 length: 14 amino acids. V lost 2 bases, J lost 2 bases, and 10 bases lay in between. CDR1 and CDR2 from the germline V gene are KGHSH and LQKENI. This chain's CDR3 is CASSPGQGTYEQYF. The CDR3 nucleotides are TGTGCCAGCTCACCAGGTCAGGGTACCTACGAGCAGTACTTC.

The chain uses TRBV6-2 or TRBV6-3 and TRBJ1-3; D call uncertain. From germline, CDR1 is MNHEY and CDR2 SVGEGT. The V end lost 0 bases, the J end lost 0 bases, and 6 bases lay between the germline ends. This CDR3 region has 15 residues. CDR3 in DNA: TGTGCCAGCAGTTACTCGAGGGTCTCTGGAAACACCATATATTTT. Translated, it gives CASSYSRVSGNTIYF.

This chain uses TRBV4-3 with TRBJ1-1; TRBD1 is a possible D gene (5 bases). The length of the CDR3 is 16 residues. Trimming removed 0 bases at V and 0 bases at J, with 11 bases between. Germline CDR1 and CDR2: LGHNA and YSLEER. The CDR3 region is CASSQEFTGMNTEAFF. DNA of the CDR3: TGCGCCAGCAGCCAAGAGTTTACAGGTATGAACACTGAAGCTTTCTTT.

This chain joins TRBV18 and TRBJ1-6; D is undetermined. This CDR3 has 14 residues. Germline V gives CDR1 KGHSH, CDR2 LQKENI. Between the trimmed V and J ends, which lost 8 bases and 10 bases, there was a span of 18 bases. The CDR3 sequence: CASVSGSVNSPLHF. For the CDR3, the DNA is TGTGCCAGCGTATCCGGGTCGGTTAACTCACCCCTCCACTTT.

V usage is TRBV4-3 and J usage is TRBJ2-3; 8 positions match TRBD2. The CDR3 length is 16 residues. Germline CDR1 LGHNA, CDR2 YSLEER. Germline trimming cut 3 bases from V and 5 bases from J; bases unmatched to any gene: 10. This CDR3 is CASSQGAGERRDTQYF. CDR3 DNA sequence: TGCGCCAGCAGCCAGGGAGCGGGAGAAAGGCGAGATACGCAGTATTTT.

Notes on this clone: The sample holds other DNA sequences that translate to the same CDR3. The chain carries TRBV20-1 and TRBJ2-7, with D hard to call. The CDR3 is 11 residues long. Germline V gene lookup returns CDR1 DFQATT and CDR2 SNEGSKA (reference sequence). V was cut by 0 bases and J by 3 bases, with 3 bases left in between. The CDR3, as DNA: TGCAGTGCTAGAGATCTCTACGAGCAGTACTTC. Its protein product is CSARDLYEQYF.

The chain combines TRBV30 with TRBJ2-7; 12 bases line up with TRBD2. CDR1 and CDR2 (germline): GTSNPN, SVGIG (reference sequence). The CDR3 runs to 15 residues. J was trimmed by 3 bases and V by 2 bases; bases with no gene match: 5. As DNA, the CDR3 is TGTGCCTGGAGTTTGACTAGCGGGAGATTCTACGAGCAGTACTTC. Its translation: CAWSLTSGRFYEQYF. Variable domain in full (rest from reference TRBV30 and TRBJ2-7): SQTIHQWPATLVQPVGSPLSLECTVEGTSNPNLYWYRQAAGRGLQLLFYSVGIGQISSEVPQNLSASRPQDRQFILSSKKLLLSDSGFYLCAWSLTSGRFYEQYFGPGTRLTVT.

V usage is TRBV7-3 and J usage is TRBJ2-2; 9 positions match TRBD2. V lost 4 bases to trimming and J lost 2 bases; unmatched junction nucleotides: 2. This CDR3 region has 15 residues. The germline CDR1 and CDR2 sequences are SGHTA and FQGTGA. CDR3 amino acids: CASSSGLANTGELFF. The CDR3 coding sequence is TGTGCCAGCAGCTCGGGACTAGCTAACACCGGGGAGCTGTTTTTT.